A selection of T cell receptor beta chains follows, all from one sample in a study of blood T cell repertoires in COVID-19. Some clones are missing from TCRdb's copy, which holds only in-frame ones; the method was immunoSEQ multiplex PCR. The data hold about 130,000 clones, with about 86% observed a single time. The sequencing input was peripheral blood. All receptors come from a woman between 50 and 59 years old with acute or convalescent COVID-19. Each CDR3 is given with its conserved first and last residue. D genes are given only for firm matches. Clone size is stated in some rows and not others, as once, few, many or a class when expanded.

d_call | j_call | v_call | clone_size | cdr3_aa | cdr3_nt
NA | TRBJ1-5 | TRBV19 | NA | CASSATGLGNQPQHF | TGTGCCAGTAGTGCTACAGGGTTGGGCAATCAGCCCCAGCATTTT
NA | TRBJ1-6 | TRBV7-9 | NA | CASSLTYNSPLHF | TGTGCCAGCAGCTTAACTTATAATTCACCCCTCCACTTT
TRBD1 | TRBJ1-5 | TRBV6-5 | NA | CASRATGTEGLPQHF | TGTGCCAGCAGGGCAACCGGGACAGAAGGCTTGCCCCAGCATTTT
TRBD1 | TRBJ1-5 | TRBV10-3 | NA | CAISLGQGLGQPQHF | TGTGCCATCAGCCTGGGACAGGGTCTTGGACAGCCCCAGCATTTT
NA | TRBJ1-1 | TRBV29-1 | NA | CSYRTPHTEAFF | TGCAGCTACCGAACACCGCACACTGAAGCTTTCTTT
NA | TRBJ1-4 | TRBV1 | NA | CTSSQTAINEKLFF | TGCACCAGCAGCCAAACAGCCATTAATGAAAAACTGTTTTTT
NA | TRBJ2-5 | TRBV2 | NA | CASGKTGSGETQYF | TGTGCCAGCGGGAAAACAGGGTCAGGGGAGACCCAGTACTTC
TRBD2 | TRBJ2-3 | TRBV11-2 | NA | CASSRGTTHTDTQYF | TGTGCCAGCAGCCGCGGGACTACCCACACAGATACGCAGTATTTT
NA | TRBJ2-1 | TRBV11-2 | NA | CASSLERGDNEQFF | TGTGCCAGCAGCTTGGAACGAGGCGACAATGAGCAGTTCTTC
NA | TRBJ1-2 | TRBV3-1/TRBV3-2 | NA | CASSQLSGNYGYTF | TGTGCCAGCAGCCAACTTTCAGGGAACTATGGCTACACCTTC
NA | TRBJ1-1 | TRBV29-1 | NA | CSVKEVGSEAFF | TGCAGCGTCAAAGAGGTAGGCTCTGAAGCTTTCTTT
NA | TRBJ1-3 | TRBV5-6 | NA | CASSLQGSGNTIYF | TGTGCCAGCAGCTTACAGGGATCGGGAAACACCATATATTTT
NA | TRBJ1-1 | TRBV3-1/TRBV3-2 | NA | CASSHRGGQGGGAFF | TGTGCCAGCAGCCACCGAGGGGGTCAGGGTGGTGGTGCTTTCTTT
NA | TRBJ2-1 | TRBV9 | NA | CASSVGGTYNEQFF | TGTGCCAGCAGCGTAGGAGGTACCTACAATGAGCAGTTCTTC
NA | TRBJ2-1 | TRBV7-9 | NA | CASSLALAGTYNEQFF | TGTGCCAGCAGCTTAGCGCTCGCGGGGACCTACAATGAGCAGTTCTTC
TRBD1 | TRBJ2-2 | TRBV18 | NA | CASSNQQGRANTGELFF | TGTGCCAGCTCAAACCAACAGGGGCGTGCGAACACCGGGGAGCTGTTTTTT
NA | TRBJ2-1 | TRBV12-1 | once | CASSSWLAGGGYNEQFF | TGTGCCAGCAGTTCGTGGCTAGCGGGGGGGGGCTACAATGAGCAGTTCTTC
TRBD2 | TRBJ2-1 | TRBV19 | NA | CASSLSAGEGNEQFF | TGTGCCAGTAGTCTCTCAGCGGGAGAGGGCAATGAGCAGTTCTTC
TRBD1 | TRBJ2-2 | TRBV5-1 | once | CASSLYRGPNTGELFF | TGCGCCAGCAGCTTGTACAGGGGACCTAACACCGGGGAGCTGTTTTTT
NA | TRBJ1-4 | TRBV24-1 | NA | CATSDPLGNDGEKLFF | TGTGCCACCAGTGATCCCTTGGGCAACGACGGAGAAAAACTGTTTTTT
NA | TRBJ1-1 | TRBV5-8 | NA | CASSLAENTEAFF | TGTGCCAGCAGCTTGGCAGAAAACACTGAAGCTTTCTTT
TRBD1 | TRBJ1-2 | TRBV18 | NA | CASSPQAAGGDGYTF | TGTGCCAGCTCACCCCAAGCGGCAGGGGGCGATGGCTACACCTTC
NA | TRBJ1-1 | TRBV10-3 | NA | CAISPGQSNTEAFF | TGTGCCATCAGCCCAGGACAGTCAAACACTGAAGCTTTCTTT
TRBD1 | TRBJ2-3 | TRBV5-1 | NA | CASSLGGTDTSDTQYF | TGCGCCAGCAGCTTGGGAGGGACAGACACATCAGATACGCAGTATTTT
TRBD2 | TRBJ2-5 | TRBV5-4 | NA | CASSFGLAGEETQYF | TGTGCCAGCAGCTTCGGGCTAGCGGGGGAAGAGACCCAGTACTTC
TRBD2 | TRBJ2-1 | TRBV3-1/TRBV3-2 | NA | CASSQRAGEGEQFF | TGTGCCAGCAGCCAAAGAGCGGGAGAAGGTGAGCAGTTCTTC
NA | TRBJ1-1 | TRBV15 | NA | CATSGGQERNTEAFF | TGTGCCACCTCCGGAGGCCAGGAAAGGAACACTGAAGCTTTCTTT
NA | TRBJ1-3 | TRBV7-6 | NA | CASSLGPRTDGFSGNTIYF | TGTGCCAGCAGCTTAGGTCCCAGGACAGACGGATTCTCTGGAAACACCATATATTTT
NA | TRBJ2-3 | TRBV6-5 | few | CASSWVAPRVTDTQYF | TGTGCCAGCAGTTGGGTAGCTCCGAGGGTCACAGATACGCAGTATTTT
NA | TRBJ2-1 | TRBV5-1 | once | CASSQGTFDGEQFF | TGCGCCAGCAGCCAGGGGACATTCGATGGTGAGCAGTTCTTC
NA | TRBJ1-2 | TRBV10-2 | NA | CASSQGNYGYTF | TGCGCCAGCAGCCAGGGAAACTATGGCTACACCTTC
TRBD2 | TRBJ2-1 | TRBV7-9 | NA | CASSLGLAEVNEQFF | TGTGCCAGCAGCTTAGGACTAGCGGAGGTCAATGAGCAGTTCTTC
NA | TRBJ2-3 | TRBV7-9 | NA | CASGSSTDTQYF | TGTGCCAGCGGGAGTAGCACAGATACGCAGTATTTT
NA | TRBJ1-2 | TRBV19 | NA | CASREWSYGYTF | TGTGCCAGCAGGGAATGGAGCTATGGCTACACCTTC
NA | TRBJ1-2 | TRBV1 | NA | CTSSQDTRDRLSDYGYTF | TGCACCAGCAGCCAGGATACTCGGGACAGGCTATCCGACTATGGCTACACCTTC
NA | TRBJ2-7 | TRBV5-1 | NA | CASSLGRGFYEQYF | TGCGCCAGCAGCTTGGGACGGGGGTTCTACGAGCAGTACTTC
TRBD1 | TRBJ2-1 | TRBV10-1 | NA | CASSPKGTGVHNEQFF | TGCGCCAGCAGCCCTAAAGGGACAGGGGTCCACAATGAGCAGTTCTTC
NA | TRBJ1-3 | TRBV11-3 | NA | CASSLTGSGNTIYF | TGTGCCAGCAGCTTAACAGGCTCTGGAAACACCATATATTTT
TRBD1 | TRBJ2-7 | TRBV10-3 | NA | CAIKRGTGEMYEQYF | TGTGCCATCAAGAGAGGGACAGGGGAGATGTACGAGCAGTACTTC
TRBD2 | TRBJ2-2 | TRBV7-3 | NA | CASSLSGRLGTGELFF | TGTGCCAGCAGCCTTAGCGGGAGGCTGGGTACCGGGGAGCTGTTTTTT
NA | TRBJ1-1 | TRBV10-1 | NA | CASSAKMNTEAFF | TGCGCCAGCAGCGCGAAAATGAACACTGAAGCTTTCTTT
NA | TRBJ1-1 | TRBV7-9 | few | CASSLAGSNTEAFF | TGTGCCAGCAGCTTAGCGGGCAGTAACACTGAAGCTTTCTTT
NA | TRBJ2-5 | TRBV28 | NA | CASSSAGSSETQYF | TGTGCCAGCAGTTCCGCTGGTAGTTCCGAGACCCAGTACTTC
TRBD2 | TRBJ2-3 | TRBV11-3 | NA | CASSLEAGVDTQYF | TGTGCCAGCAGCTTAGAAGCGGGAGTTGATACGCAGTATTTT
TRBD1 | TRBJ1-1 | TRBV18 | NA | CASSLGTGGNTEAFF | TGTGCCAGCTCACTGGGGACAGGGGGGAACACTGAAGCTTTCTTT
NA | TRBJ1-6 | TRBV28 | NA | CASSGISTTRSSSYNSPLHF | TGTGCCAGCAGTGGTATCTCGACTACCCGGTCTTCCTCCTATAATTCACCCCTCCACTTT
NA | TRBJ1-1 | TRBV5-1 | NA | CASSSRARTKNTEAFF | TGCGCCAGCAGCTCCCGTGCAAGGACAAAGAACACTGAAGCTTTCTTT
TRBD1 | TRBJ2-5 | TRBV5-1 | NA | CASSLGDSQETQYF | TGCGCCAGCAGCTTGGGGGACAGTCAAGAGACCCAGTACTTC
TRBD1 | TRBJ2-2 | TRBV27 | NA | CASGSLGTGVPGELFF | TGTGCCAGCGGGTCCTTAGGGACAGGGGTCCCCGGGGAGCTGTTTTTT
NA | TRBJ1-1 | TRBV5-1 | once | CASSLEQVQMNTEAFF | TGCGCCAGCAGCTTGGAACAGGTACAGATGAACACTGAAGCTTTCTTT
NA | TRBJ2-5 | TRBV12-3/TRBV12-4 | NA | CASSPLKETQYF | TGTGCCAGCAGTCCCCTAAAAGAGACCCAGTACTTC
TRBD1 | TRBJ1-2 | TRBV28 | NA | CASRGAGTGAYGYTF | TGTGCCAGCAGGGGCGCCGGGACAGGGGCCTACGGCTACACCTTC
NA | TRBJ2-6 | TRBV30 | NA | CAWSIQNVLTF | TGTGCCTGGAGCATTCAAAACGTCCTGACTTTC
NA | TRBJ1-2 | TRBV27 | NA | CASSLRGTQKSGYTF | TGTGCCAGCAGTTTACGGGGGACCCAAAAGTCTGGCTACACCTTC
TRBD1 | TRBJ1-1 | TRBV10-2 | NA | CASRLRGPTEAFF | TGCGCCAGCAGGCTTAGGGGGCCAACTGAAGCTTTCTTT
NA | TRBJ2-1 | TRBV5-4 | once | CASSLSPVGSKQFF | TGTGCCAGCAGCTTATCCCCGGTCGGTTCTAAGCAGTTCTTC
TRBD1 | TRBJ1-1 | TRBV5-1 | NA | CASSKPGQGNTEAFF | TGCGCCAGCAGCAAGCCGGGACAGGGCAACACTGAAGCTTTCTTT
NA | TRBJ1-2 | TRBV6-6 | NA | CASKGATPYWGYTF | TGTGCCAGCAAAGGAGCCACCCCCTACTGGGGCTACACCTTC
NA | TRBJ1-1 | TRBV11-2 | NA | CASRLGGTEAFF | TGTGCCAGCAGGCTCGGGGGGACTGAAGCTTTCTTT
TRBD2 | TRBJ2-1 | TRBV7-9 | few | CASSGEGLAGISYNEQFF | TGTGCCAGCAGCGGAGAGGGACTAGCGGGAATCTCCTACAATGAGCAGTTCTTC